This TCR beta chain was found in a study of blood T cell repertoires in COVID-19. Study-wide background: Some COVID-19 samples were acute and others convalescent; all came from the United States, Italy and Spain. T cells, B-cell-depleted T cells, or PBMCs provided the cDNA or gDNA that served as material.

Original processing notes: Reference gene primer amplification yielded estimated nucleated cell counts. Data came from immunoSEQ multiplex PCR; TCRdb stores just in-frame clones and leaves some out. V and J calls and clone size are copied from that table; D and trimming were computed from the DNA. The table has 150,000 to 200,000 clones, 90% seen once. The CDR3 covers 15 residues. J lost 2 bases, V lost 0 bases, and 3 bases had no gene match. CDR1 is MNHEY, CDR2 SVGAGI, per germline. Sequenced sample: peripheral blood. The rearrangement uses TRBV6-5 and TRBJ1-2; 7 bases fit TRBD1. The sequence was collected from a man aged 55-75 years with active or convalescent COVID-19. In DNA form, the CDR3 reads TGTGCCAGCAGTTACTCTGGGACAGCGAACTATGGCTACACCTTC. Protein sequence: CASSYSGTANYGYTF.